The 3 T cell receptor beta chains reported below all come from one sample, sequenced in a study of blood T cell repertoires in COVID-19. Method: immunoSEQ multiplex PCR; TCRdb's copy keeps in-frame clones and lacks some. The table lists about 60,000 clones, 85% of them singletons. Sequencing was carried out using peripheral blood. The receptors were gathered from a human donor in a cohort sampled during active COVID-19.

The sample holds a few counts of this clone. The V call is TRBV14, the J call TRBJ1-3; no firm D call. This CDR3 has 15 residues. Deletions cut 2 bases from V and 2 bases from J, with 10 bases between. In germline, CDR1 is SGHDN, CDR2 FVKESK. The CDR3 spells CASSQYRGAGNTIYF. As DNA, the CDR3 is TGTGCCAGCAGCCAATATCGGGGAGCTGGAAACACCATATATTTT.

The chain uses TRBV6-5 and TRBJ2-2, with unresolved D. Trimming pared 1 base from V and 5 bases from J, leaving 8 bases between. The CDR3 extends over 14 amino acids. Germline CDR1 and CDR2: MNHEY and SVGAGI. Here the CDR3 reads CASSYLIRTGELFF. The DNA of the CDR3 is TGTGCCAGCAGTTACTTAATCAGGACCGGGGAGCTGTTTTTT.

This clone has just one count. The chain uses TRBV19 and TRBJ1-6, with 7 bases that match TRBD1. Trimming at V came to 6 bases and at J to 10 bases, leaving 12 bases not matched to a gene. CDR1 is LNHDA and CDR2 is SQIVND in the germline V gene (reference sequence). The CDR3 length is 15 residues. CDR3 amino acids: CASRTTGAVGSPLHF. The DNA of the CDR3 is TGTGCCAGTAGGACAACAGGGGCGGTTGGATCACCCCTCCACTTT.